This T cell receptor beta chain is drawn from a study of T-cell memory formation after mild COVID-19. Overall study findings and caveats: Clones contracting day 15 to 85 were balanced CD4/CD8; later expanders leaned CD4+. The finding that pre-infection memory included some responding clones suggested that cross-reactive memory joined.

Remarks on this clonotype: Its target is not known.

TCR alpha and TCR beta cDNA libraries carrying sample barcodes and UMIs were produced by 5'RACE using constant-segment primers. TCRdb ran MiXCR on the 5' RACE reads and lists one entry per CDR3 protein. The sample shows more than 250,000 distinct CDR3 sequences, 15% to 20% of them seen only once. The source is a man younger than 35 who had mild COVID-19 (a few samples of this study predate the infection). Cell type and time point are not known. The sequenced material came from PBMCs or a T cell subset sorted from them (not recorded which).

The DNA for the CDR3 is TGTGCCAGCAGCTTACCCCTCGGGACTAGCGGGGGGGCAGTAGATACGCAGTATTTT. This encodes CASSLPLGTSGGAVDTQYF. V usage is TRBV7-8 and J usage is TRBJ2-3; 16 bases fit TRBD2. The CDR3 covers 19 residues. Germline assignment: CDR1 SGHVS and CDR2 FQNEAQ. Losses at the gene ends were 2 bases for V and 5 bases for J; bases not matched to a gene: 10.